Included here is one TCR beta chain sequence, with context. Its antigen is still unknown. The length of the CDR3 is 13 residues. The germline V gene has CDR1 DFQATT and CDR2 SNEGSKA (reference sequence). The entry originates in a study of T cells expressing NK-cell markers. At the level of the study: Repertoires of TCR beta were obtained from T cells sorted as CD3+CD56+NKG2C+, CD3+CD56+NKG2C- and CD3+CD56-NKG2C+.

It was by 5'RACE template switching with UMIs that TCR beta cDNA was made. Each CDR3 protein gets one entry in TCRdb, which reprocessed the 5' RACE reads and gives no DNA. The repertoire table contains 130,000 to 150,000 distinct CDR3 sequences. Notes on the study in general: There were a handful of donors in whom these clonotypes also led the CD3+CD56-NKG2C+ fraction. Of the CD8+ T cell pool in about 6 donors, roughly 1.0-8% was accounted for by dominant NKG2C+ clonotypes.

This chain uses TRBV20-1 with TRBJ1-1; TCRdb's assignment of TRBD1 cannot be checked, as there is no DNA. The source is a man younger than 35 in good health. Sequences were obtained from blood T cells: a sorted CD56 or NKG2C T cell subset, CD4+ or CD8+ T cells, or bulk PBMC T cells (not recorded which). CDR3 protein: CSAFPPGYTEAFF.